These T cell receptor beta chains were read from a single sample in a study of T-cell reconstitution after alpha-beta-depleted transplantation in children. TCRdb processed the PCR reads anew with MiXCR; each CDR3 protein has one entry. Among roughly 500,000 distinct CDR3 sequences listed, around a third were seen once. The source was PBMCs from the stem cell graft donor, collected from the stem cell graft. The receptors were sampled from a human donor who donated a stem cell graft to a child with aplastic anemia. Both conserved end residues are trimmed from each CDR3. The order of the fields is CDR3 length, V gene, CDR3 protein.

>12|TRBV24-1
ATSEPGQGHEQF
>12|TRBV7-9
ASSLSVSGNTIY
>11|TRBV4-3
ASSQEAGETQY
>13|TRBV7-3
ASSRSGSPYNEQF
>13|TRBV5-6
ASSRDRASGNTIY
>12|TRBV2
ASIGTSGRNEQF
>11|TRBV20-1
SARDQAIGELF
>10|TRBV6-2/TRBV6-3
ASSDARQTQY
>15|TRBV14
ASSQDWAIASGNEQF
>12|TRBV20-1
SASWQISYNEQF
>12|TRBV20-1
SASPGEPQETQY
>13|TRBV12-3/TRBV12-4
ASTATSVSLHEQF
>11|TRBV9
ASRDRNTGELF
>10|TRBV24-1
ATSDWTGELF
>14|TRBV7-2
ASSKGTGKRNQPQH
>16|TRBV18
ASSPSGGYGTGTDTQY
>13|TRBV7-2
ASSFGAANTGELF
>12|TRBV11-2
ASMEGQKGNTIY
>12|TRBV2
ASIDRGIGTEAF
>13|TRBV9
ASSVEVNTRETQY
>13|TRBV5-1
ASSLDGSPNYGYT
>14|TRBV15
ATSRDSRYTYNEQF
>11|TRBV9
ASNPLAGTEAF
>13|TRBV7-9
ASSSSSERYYGYT
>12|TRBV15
ATSKPGYQETQY
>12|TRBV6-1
ASTRDIEAYEQY
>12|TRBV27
ASSPYGASETQY
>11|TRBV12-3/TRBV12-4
ASTTGPQETQY
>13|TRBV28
ASRPTPGQLYEQY
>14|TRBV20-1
SARDPVVEDRETQY
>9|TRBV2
ASSEADTQY
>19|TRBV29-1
SVIQTGLSTKLSSGANVLT
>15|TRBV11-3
ASSLGLAGGPNNEQF
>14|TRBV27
ASSLRWQAKTYEQY
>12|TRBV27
ASNSRTAENEQF
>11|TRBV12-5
ASGLAPYEKLF
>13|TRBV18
ASSPPRGLGQPQH